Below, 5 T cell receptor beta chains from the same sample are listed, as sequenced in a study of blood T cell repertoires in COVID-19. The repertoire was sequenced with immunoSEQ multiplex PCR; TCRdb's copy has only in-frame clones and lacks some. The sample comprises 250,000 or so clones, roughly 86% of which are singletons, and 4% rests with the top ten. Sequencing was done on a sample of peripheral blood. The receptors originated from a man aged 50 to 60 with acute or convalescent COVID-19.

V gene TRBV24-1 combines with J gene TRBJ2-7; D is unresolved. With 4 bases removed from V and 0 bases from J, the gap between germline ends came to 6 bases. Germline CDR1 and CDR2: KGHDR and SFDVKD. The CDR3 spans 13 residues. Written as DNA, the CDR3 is TGTGCCACCAGTGACCCCTACTCCTACGAGCAGTACTTC. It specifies CATSDPYSYEQYF.

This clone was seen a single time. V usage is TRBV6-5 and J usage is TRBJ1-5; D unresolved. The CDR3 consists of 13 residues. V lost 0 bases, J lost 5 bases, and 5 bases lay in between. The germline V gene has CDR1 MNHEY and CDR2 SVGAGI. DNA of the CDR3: TGTGCCAGCAGTTACTCGTCCGATCAGCCCCAGCATTTT. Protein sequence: CASSYSSDQPQHF.

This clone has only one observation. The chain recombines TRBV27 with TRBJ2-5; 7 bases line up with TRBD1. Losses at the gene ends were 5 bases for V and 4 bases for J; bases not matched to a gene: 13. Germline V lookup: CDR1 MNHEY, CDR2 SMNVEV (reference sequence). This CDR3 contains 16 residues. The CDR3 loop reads CASSMRGPYLRETQYF. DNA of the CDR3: TGTGCCAGCAGTATGAGGGGGCCCTACCTCCGAGAGACCCAGTACTTC.

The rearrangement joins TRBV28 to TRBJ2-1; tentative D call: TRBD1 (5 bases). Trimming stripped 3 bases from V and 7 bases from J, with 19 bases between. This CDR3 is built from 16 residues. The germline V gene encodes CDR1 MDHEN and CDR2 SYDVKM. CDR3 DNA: TGTGCCAGCAGTTTCCCTGCTAGGGGCGCGAGGAATGAGCAGTTCTTC. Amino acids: CASSFPARGARNEQFF.

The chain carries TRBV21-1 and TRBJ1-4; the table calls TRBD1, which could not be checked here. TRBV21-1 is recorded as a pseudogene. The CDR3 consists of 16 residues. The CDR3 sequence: CASSNGPDQGGEKLFF. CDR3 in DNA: TGTGCCAGCAGCAATGGTCCGGACCAGGGGGGTGAAAAACTGTTTTTT.